One sample yielded the 22 T cell receptor beta chains listed below, sequenced in a study of post-analysis software for immune sequencing data. No antigen has been identified for these receptors. Study-wide findings and caveats: Several TRBV segments were more frequent in patients than controls; TRBV5-6, TRBV5-1 and TRBV20-1 belonged to this group.

Presence of unique molecular identifiers characterized the TCR beta cDNA libraries. TCRdb re-called the PCR reads with MiXCR, one entry per CDR3 protein. The table includes roughly 540,000 distinct CDR3 sequences, 34% detected once. The sequenced sample was blood. Receptors were obtained from a girl aged 2-17 years with multiple sclerosis.

This clonotype came up a few times. J is TRBJ2-7 and V is TRBV6-1, with D perhaps matching TRBD1 (5 bases). The CDR3 has 12 amino acids. In germline, CDR1 is MNHNS, CDR2 SASEGT. V shed 7 bases and J shed 5 bases, with 12 bases lying between them. The CDR3 DNA is TGTGCCAGCAACGCAGGGATCAACGAGCAGTACTTC. Protein sequence: CASNAGINEQYF.

V usage is TRBV5-1 and J usage is TRBJ1-5; D is possibly TRBD1 (5 bases). Trimming cost V 4 bases and J 2 bases, with 10 bases left between them. The germline V gene has CDR1 SGHRS and CDR2 YFSETQ. The CDR3 length is 14 residues. CDR3 bases: TGCGCCAGCAGCGATCAGGGAGGCAATCAGCCCCAGCATTTT. Translated, it gives CASSDQGGNQPQHF.

The J gene is TRBJ1-1, the V gene TRBV15, with D possibly being TRBD1 (5 bases). CDR1 is LNHNV and CDR2 is YYDKDF in the germline V gene (reference sequence). This CDR3 contains 17 residues. Trimming cost V 2 bases and J 2 bases, with 18 bases left between them. CDR3: CATSRTSRQGFNTEAFF. The CDR3 region has the DNA TGTGCCACCAGCAGAACATCCCGGCAGGGATTTAACACTGAAGCTTTCTTT.

In its sample, this clonotype was seen a few times. V and J are TRBV10-3 and TRBJ2-5, with no clear D. CDR3 length: 14 amino acids. V lost 6 bases and J lost 5, with 16 bases in between. The germline CDR1 and CDR2 sequences are ENHRY and SYGVKD. The CDR3 region is CAISRGSLVETQYF. The DNA of the CDR3 is TGTGCCATCAGCAGAGGATCATTGGTGGAGACCCAGTACTTC.

The chain uses TRBV4-2 and TRBJ1-1, with D unclear. V lost 0 bases and J 1 base, leaving 6 bases between the germline ends. Germline CDR1 LGHNA, CDR2 YNFKEQ. The CDR3 runs 14 residues. CDR3 region: CASSQDQRNTEAFF. The CDR3 DNA reads as TGTGCCAGCAGCCAAGATCAACGGAACACTGAAGCTTTCTTT.

The CDR3 loop reads CAISEPGGGAGNTEAFF. The CDR3 nucleotides read TGTGCCATCAGTGAGCCCGGAGGGGGGGCCGGGAACACTGAAGCTTTCTTT. This chain connects TRBV10-3 to TRBJ1-1; TRBD1 might be the D (6 bases). V was pared by 2 bases and J by 1 base, with 17 bases between. CDR1 and CDR2 from the germline V gene are ENHRY and SYGVKD. The CDR3 consists of 17 residues.

This clonotype was counted between two and nine times. This sequence joins TRBV6-4 and TRBJ1-2; the match to TRBD1 covers 8 bases. Germline-derived CDR1 and CDR2 are MRHNA and SNTAGT. V dropped 2 bases and J dropped 3; count of bases not matched to a gene: 5. The CDR3 loop spans 15 amino acids. The CDR3 nucleotides read TGTGCCAGCAGTGACGGACAGGGTAGGGACTATGGCTACACCTTC. Its translation is CASSDGQGRDYGYTF.

The chain recombines TRBV20-1 with TRBJ1-2, with D perhaps TRBD1 (5 bases). The CDR3 runs to 16 residues. Trimming took 0 bases from V and 0 from J, leaving 14 bases between them. Germline V gene data show CDR1 as DFQATT and CDR2 as SNEGSKA (reference sequence). CDR3 coding DNA: TGCAGTGCTAGAGACCAGGGTGGCGGGCCTAACTATGGCTACACCTTC. This encodes CSARDQGGGPNYGYTF.

In its sample, this clonotype was seen a few times. This chain uses TRBV12-3 or TRBV12-4 with TRBJ2-5, with D tentatively TRBD1 or TRBD2 (5 bases each). V lost 5 bases and J 0 bases, leaving 13 bases between the germline ends. CDR3 length: 15 residues. The DNA for the CDR3 is TGTGCCAGCAGTCCCTCGGGACGGAACCAAGAGACCCAGTACTTC. Its protein product is CASSPSGRNQETQYF.

This clonotype was counted a few times. The chain combines TRBV4-1 with TRBJ1-5; no clear D gene. The CDR3 sequence is 14 residues long. Looked up from germline, CDR1 is MGHRA and CDR2 is YSYEKL. Trimming took 5 bases from V and 2 from J, leaving 10 bases between them. CDR3 nucleotides: TGCGCCAGCAGCTTGGGGATCGGCAATCAGCCCCAGCATTTT. Translating it yields CASSLGIGNQPQHF.

The V and J genes are TRBV6-1 and TRBJ2-4; the D call may be TRBD1 or TRBD2 (6 bases each). CDR3 size: 16 residues. Germline V gene data show CDR1 as MNHNS and CDR2 as SASEGT. V dropped 6 bases and J dropped 3 bases, with 18 bases sitting between them. CDR3 bases: TGTGCCAGCAGGGTTTCGATCGGGGGCCTCAAAAACATTCAGTACTTC. It is translated as CASRVSIGGLKNIQYF.

This clonotype was seen more than once but under ten times. J is TRBJ2-1 and V is TRBV10-3, with D perhaps TRBD2 (6 bases). V was cut by 6 bases and J by 2 bases, with 11 bases left in between. The CDR3 spans 14 residues. CDR1 ENHRY and CDR2 SYGVKD come from the germline V gene. The DNA of the CDR3 is TGTGCCATCAGCGGGACTCAACCCTACAATGAGCAGTTCTTC. Protein sequence: CAISGTQPYNEQFF.

The CDR3 loop reads CASSQDWRADTQYF. CDR3 in DNA: TGTGCCAGCAGCCAAGATTGGCGGGCAGATACGCAGTATTTT. This sequence joins TRBV3-1 and TRBJ2-3; the D gene is possibly TRBD2 (5 bases). The V end lost 0 bases, the J end lost 4 bases, and 8 bases lay between the germline ends. This CDR3 is 14 amino acids long. Germline V lookup: CDR1 LGHDT, CDR2 YNNKEL (reference sequence).

This clonotype was counted a few times. This chain connects TRBV5-6 to TRBJ2-1; a possible D gene is TRBD1 (6 bases). This CDR3 is 15 amino acids long. Trimming removed 4 bases at V and 4 bases at J, with 15 bases between. The germline CDR1 and CDR2 sequences are SGHDT and YYEEEE. CDR3 sequence: CASSQGQIRYNEQFF. The CDR3 nucleotides are TGTGCCAGCAGCCAGGGACAAATCCGATACAATGAGCAGTTCTTC.

The chain combines TRBV20-1 with TRBJ2-1; 8 positions agree with TRBD2. Germline assignment: CDR1 DFQATT and CDR2 SNEGSKA (reference sequence). The CDR3 consists of 14 residues. The ends lost 6 bases at V and 4 bases at J; junction bases unmatched: 8. The CDR3 coding sequence is TGCAGTGCCCCGCGGGGGGCCAATTACAATGAGCAGTTCTTC. Protein sequence: CSAPRGANYNEQFF.

The sample holds a few counts of this clonotype. The chain links TRBV11-2 to TRBJ1-6, with a possible D match to TRBD1 (5 bases). CDR1 and CDR2 (germline): SGHAT, FQNNGV. The CDR3 covers 13 residues. Trimming pared 6 bases from V and 5 bases from J, leaving 8 bases between. The CDR3 reads CASRARDNSPLHF. The CDR3 coding sequence is TGTGCCAGCAGAGCCAGGGATAATTCACCCCTCCACTTT. The full variable domain, in which reference TRBV11-2 and TRBJ1-6 provide the parts outside the CDR3, is EAGVAQSPRYKIIEKRQSVAFWCNPISGHATLYWYQQILGQGPKLLIQFQNNGVVDDSQLPKDRFSAERLKGVDSTLKIQPAKLEDSAVYLCASRARDNSPLHFGNGTRLTVT.

The CDR3 loop is CASSIGQGADNSPLHF. The CDR3 nucleotides are TGTGCCAGTAGTATCGGGCAGGGGGCCGATAATTCACCCCTCCACTTT. The chain employs TRBV19 and TRBJ1-6; 8 bases match TRBD1. The ends lost 3 bases at V and 5 bases at J; junction bases unmatched: 6. Per the germline V gene, CDR1 is LNHDA and CDR2 is SQIVND (reference sequence). CDR3 length: 16 residues.

This clonotype appeared a few times. The rearrangement uses TRBV5-1 and TRBJ1-4; no definite D call. V lost 4 bases to trimming and J lost 3 bases, with 10 bases between them. Germline lookup yields CDR1 SGHRS and CDR2 YFSETQ. The CDR3 consists of 14 residues. CDR3 loop: CASSRAAANEKLFF. DNA of the CDR3: TGCGCCAGCAGCAGGGCGGCGGCTAATGAAAAACTGTTTTTT.

As for this clonotype: At one of its ends the junction is not consistent with the germline gene, which may arise from a read error. The rearrangement joins TRBV29-1 to TRBJ2-2, with D perhaps matching TRBD1 or TRBD2 (5 bases each). The V gene's germline CDR1 is SQVTM and CDR2 ANQGSEA. This CDR3 has 14 residues. In DNA form, the CDR3 reads TGCAGCGTTGAAGGCTTCCAGGACACCGGGGAGCGGTTTTTT. Translated: CSVEGFQDTGERFF.

This clonotype came up once. J is TRBJ2-2 and V is TRBV20-1, with TRBD2 matching over 10 bases. V shed 6 bases, J shed 4 bases, and the junction held 8 bases outside the gene matches. Per germline, CDR1 DFQATT and CDR2 SNEGSKA (reference sequence). This CDR3 region has 15 residues. The CDR3 nucleotides read TGCAGTGCCCCGCTAGCGGGGGACGTCACCGGGGAGCTGTTTTTT. This sequence encodes CSAPLAGDVTGELFF.

There are a few counts of this clonotype. The chain is built from TRBV7-2 and TRBJ2-4, with D possibly being TRBD2 (5 bases). Germline CDR1 reads SGHTA; CDR2 reads FQGNSA. The CDR3 sequence is 14 residues long. V gave up 2 bases and J gave up 7 bases, with 12 bases separating them. In nucleotides, the CDR3 is TGTGCCAGCAGCTTACAGTTCGGGGATAACATTCAGTACTTC. Translation: CASSLQFGDNIQYF.

The table lists this clonotype with a few counts. The chain is built from TRBV5-1 and TRBJ2-5; 7 bases map to TRBD1. The CDR3 has 15 amino acids. Per germline, CDR1 SGHRS and CDR2 YFSETQ. V was pared by 4 bases and J by 5 bases, with 11 bases of the junction left unmatched. CDR3 residues: CASSRRTGLYETQYF. CDR3 nucleotides: TGCGCCAGCAGCAGACGGACAGGCTTGTATGAGACCCAGTACTTC.